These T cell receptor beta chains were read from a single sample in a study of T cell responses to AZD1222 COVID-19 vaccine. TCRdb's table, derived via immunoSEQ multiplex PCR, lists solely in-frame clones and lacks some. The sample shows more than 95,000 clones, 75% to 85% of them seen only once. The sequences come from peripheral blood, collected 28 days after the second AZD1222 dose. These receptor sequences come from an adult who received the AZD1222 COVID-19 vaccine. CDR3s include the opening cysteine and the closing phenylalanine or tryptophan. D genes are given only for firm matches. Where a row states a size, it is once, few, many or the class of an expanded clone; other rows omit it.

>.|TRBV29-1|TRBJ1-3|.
TGCAGCGTCGACGAGGGAAACACCATATATTTT
CSVDEGNTIYF
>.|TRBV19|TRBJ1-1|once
TGTGCCAGTAGTCGGGGGACACTGAACACTGAAGCTTTCTTT
CASSRGTLNTEAFF
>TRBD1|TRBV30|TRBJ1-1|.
TGTGCCTGGAGCGCTACAGGGGGGATAACTGAAGCTTTCTTT
CAWSATGGITEAFF
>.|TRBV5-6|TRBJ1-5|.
TGTGCCAGCAGCTCCGACAGCCTAGGGCAGCCCCAGCATTTT
CASSSDSLGQPQHF
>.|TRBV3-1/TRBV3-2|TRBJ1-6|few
TGTGCCAGCAGCCATCCCGAACGAGAATCACCCCTCCACTTT
CASSHPERESPLHF
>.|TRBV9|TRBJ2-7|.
TGTGCCAGCAGCGTAGCTGGCCTTCTCCGGAGGGACGAGCAGTACTTC
CASSVAGLLRRDEQYF
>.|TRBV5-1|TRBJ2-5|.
TGCGCCAGCAGCTTGGAAGAGACCCAGTACTTC
CASSLEETQYF
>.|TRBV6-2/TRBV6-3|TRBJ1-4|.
TGTGCCAGCAGCCCCGGGCAGGCCCGCGTCAATGAAAAACTGTTTTTT
CASSPGQARVNEKLFF
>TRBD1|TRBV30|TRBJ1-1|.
TGTGCCTGGAGTGTAGGGACAGCGAACACTGAAGCTTTCTTT
CAWSVGTANTEAFF
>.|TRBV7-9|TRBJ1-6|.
TGTGCCAGCACCGCACCGGGAGCAAGTAATTCACCCCTCCACTTT
CASTAPGASNSPLHF
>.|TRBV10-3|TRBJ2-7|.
TGTGCCATCAGTTTGACTAGTCTGGAGGACGAGCAGTACTTC
CAISLTSLEDEQYF
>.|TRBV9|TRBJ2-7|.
TGTGCCAGCAGCGTATCGGGACTGGGGATATACGAGCAGTACTTC
CASSVSGLGIYEQYF
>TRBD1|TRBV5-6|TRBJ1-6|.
TGTGCCAGCAGCCTGGTCCGGAGGGGGCGATCACCCCTCCACTTT
CASSLVRRGRSPLHF
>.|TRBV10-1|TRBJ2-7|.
TGCGCCAGCAGCTCGGACAGATACGAGCAGTACTTC
CASSSDRYEQYF
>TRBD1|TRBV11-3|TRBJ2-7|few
TGTGCCAGCAGCTTAGGCCAGGGGGATGCGTACGAGCAGTACTTC
CASSLGQGDAYEQYF
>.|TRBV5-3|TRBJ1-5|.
TGTGCCAGAAGCTTGGGTGGGACACAGCAAAGCAATCAGCCCCAGCATTTT
CARSLGGTQQSNQPQHF
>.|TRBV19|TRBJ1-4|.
TGTGCCAGTACTTCTACGGGGTACGTCGAAAAACTGTTTTTT
CASTSTGYVEKLFF
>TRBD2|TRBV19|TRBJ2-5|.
TGTGCCAGTAGTTCCCTCGGGGGGGAGACCCAGTACTTC
CASSSLGGETQYF
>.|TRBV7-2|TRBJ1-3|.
TGTGCCAGCAGCTTAGACTGGGGCTCTGGAAACACCATATATTTT
CASSLDWGSGNTIYF
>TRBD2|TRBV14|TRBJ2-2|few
TGTGCCAGCAGCCCACGACTAGCGGAGAACACCGGGGAGCTGTTTTTT
CASSPRLAENTGELFF
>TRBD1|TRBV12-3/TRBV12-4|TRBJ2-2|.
TGTGCCAGCAGTCAGGGGGCGGGCGGGGAGCTGTTTTTT
CASSQGAGGELFF
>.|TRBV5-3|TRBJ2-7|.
TGTGCCACCCCCTCGGGAAAATACGAGCAGTACTTC
CATPSGKYEQYF
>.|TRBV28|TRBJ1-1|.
TGTGCCAGCAGCTCCCCCTCCAGGGATCACACTGAAGCTTTCTTT
CASSSPSRDHTEAFF
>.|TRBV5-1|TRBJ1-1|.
TGCGCCAGCAGTCTGGGCGGCGGGCTGAACACTGAAGCTTTCTTT
CASSLGGGLNTEAFF
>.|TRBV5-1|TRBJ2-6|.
TGCGCCAGCAGCCCGGGGGATTTCTCTGGGGCCAACGTCCTGACTTTC
CASSPGDFSGANVLTF
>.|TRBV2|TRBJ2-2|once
TGTGCCAGCAGTTCCATCTACACCGGGGAGCTGTTTTTT
CASSSIYTGELFF
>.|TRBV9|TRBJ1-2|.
TGTGCCAGCAGCGTAGCCGACGCCCCGTACTATGGCTACACCTTC
CASSVADAPYYGYTF
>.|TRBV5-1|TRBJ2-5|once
TGCGCCAGCAGCTTGGCCGTTGACAGAAAAGAGACCCAGTACTTC
CASSLAVDRKETQYF
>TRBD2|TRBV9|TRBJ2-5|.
TGTGCCAGCAGCGCCAGCGGGGCTACCCAAGAGACCCAGTACTTC
CASSASGATQETQYF
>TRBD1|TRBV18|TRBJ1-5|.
TGTGCCAGCTCACCAATGAATACAAGGACAGGGAATCAGCCCCAGCATTTT
CASSPMNTRTGNQPQHF
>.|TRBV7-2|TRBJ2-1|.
TGTGCCAGCAGCCCCTTCAAGGGAGGGGGAGGCAATGAGCAGTTCTTC
CASSPFKGGGGNEQFF
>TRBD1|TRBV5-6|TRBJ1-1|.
TGTGCCAGCAGCTTGGGGGACAGGGATAGCTCTGAAGCTTTCTTT
CASSLGDRDSSEAFF
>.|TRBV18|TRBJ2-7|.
TGTGCCAGCTCTGGGGCCTACGAGCAGTACTTC
CASSGAYEQYF
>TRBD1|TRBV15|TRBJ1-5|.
TGTGCCACCAGCCAGGGGGGCGGGAATCAGCCCCAGCATTTT
CATSQGGGNQPQHF
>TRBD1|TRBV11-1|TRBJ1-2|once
TGTGCCAGCAGCGTAGGAATACACAGGGGGCAGAGCGGCTACACCTTC
CASSVGIHRGQSGYTF
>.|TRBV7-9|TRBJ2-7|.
TGTGCCAGCAGCAAATGGAGGGGTGACTACGACCCCTACGAGCAGTACTTC
CASSKWRGDYDPYEQYF
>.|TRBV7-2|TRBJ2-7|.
TGTGCCAGCAGTCCTCATGCGGGAAGCTTCGAGCAGTACTTC
CASSPHAGSFEQYF
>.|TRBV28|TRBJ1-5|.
TGTGCCAGCAGTTTTGTTCGGGGATTTGAGCAGCCCCAGCATTTT
CASSFVRGFEQPQHF
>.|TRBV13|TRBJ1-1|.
TGTGCCAGCAGCCGGACATCCGCCAACACTGAAGCTTTCTTT
CASSRTSANTEAFF
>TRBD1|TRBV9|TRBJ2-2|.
TGTGCCAGCAGGACACAGGGGTTCGGCACCGGGGAGCTGTTTTTT
CASRTQGFGTGELFF
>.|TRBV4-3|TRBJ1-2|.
TGCGCCAGCAGCCCGGACGGACTGGGTGGCTACACCTTC
CASSPDGLGGYTF
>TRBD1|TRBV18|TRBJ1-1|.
TGTGCCAGCTCACCGAGGACAGGGGGTACTGAAGCTTTCTTT
CASSPRTGGTEAFF
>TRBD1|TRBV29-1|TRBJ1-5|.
TGCAGCGTTGAACAGGGGGGCAATCAGCCCCAGCATTTT
CSVEQGGNQPQHF
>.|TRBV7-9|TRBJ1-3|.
TGTGCCAGCAGCTTCCGGGTTCGGGATTTGGACACCATATATTTT
CASSFRVRDLDTIYF
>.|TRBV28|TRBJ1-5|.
TGTGCCAGCAGTTTATACCCGCCTAATCAGCCCCAGCATTTT
CASSLYPPNQPQHF
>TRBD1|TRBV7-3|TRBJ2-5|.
TGTGCCAGCAGCTCGACAGGGACGGAGACCCAGTACTTC
CASSSTGTETQYF
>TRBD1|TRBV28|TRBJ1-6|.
TGTGCCAGCAGCAGAAGACAGGGGTCCAATTCACCCCTCCACTTT
CASSRRQGSNSPLHF
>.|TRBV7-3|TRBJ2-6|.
TGTGCCAGCAGCTTTTCAGGGCGCGGGGCCAACGTCCTGACTTTC
CASSFSGRGANVLTF
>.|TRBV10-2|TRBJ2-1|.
TGCGCCAGCATACGAACGGGGCAGTCGTACAATGAGCAGTTCTTC
CASIRTGQSYNEQFF
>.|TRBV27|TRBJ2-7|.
TGTGCCAGCAGTACAAACAGCTACGAGCAGTACTTC
CASSTNSYEQYF
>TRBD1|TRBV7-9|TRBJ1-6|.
TGTGCCAGCAGCTCACAGGGGCGAAAAAACGCACCCCTCCACTTT
CASSSQGRKNAPLHF
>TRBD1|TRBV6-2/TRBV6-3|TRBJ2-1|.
TGTGCCAGCAGTGCACCGGACAGGGGAAGGGATGAGCAGTTCTTC
CASSAPDRGRDEQFF
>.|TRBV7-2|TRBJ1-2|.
TGTGCCAGCAGCTTTGGAGTTGACTATGGCTACACCTTC
CASSFGVDYGYTF
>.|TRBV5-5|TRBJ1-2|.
TGTGCCAGCAGAAATACCCCGGCCAGGGCGAATAACTATGGCTACACCTTC
CASRNTPARANNYGYTF